This T cell receptor beta chain was found in a study of glioma-infiltrating T cells after dendritic cell vaccination (dated by TCRdb to the mid-2010s). Context from the whole study: The cohort included some 15 glioblastoma patients drawn from Phase I and II dendritic cell vaccination trials, of whom 9 were newly diagnosed and 6 had recurrent disease. Between the early 2000s and the early 2010s, the patients were given dendritic cell vaccination pulsed with autologous tumor lysate. To make the vaccine, monocyte-derived dendritic cells were cultured for under eight days with IL-4 and GM-CSF and then pulsed overnight with autologous tumor lysate. Each patient got three intradermal injections of the dendritic cell vaccine, spaced at biweekly intervals, in the arm below the axilla. Tumor-infiltrating lymphocyte content was quantified and tumor and blood repertoires were compared in dendritic cell-vaccinated glioblastoma patients by deep sequencing of TCR beta CDR3 regions. TCR sequencing metrics, including TIL content and tumor-blood repertoire overlap, were correlated with survival after dendritic cell vaccination. Overall study outcomes, separate from this receptor: TCR clonality showed no direct relationship with survival, which suggests that a diverse polyclonal response may matter. After dendritic cell vaccination, a higher estimated pretreatment TIL content predicted longer time to progression and overall survival. The cohort was small and heterogeneous, and full blood and tumor sets were available for few patients, with initial-recurrent tumor pairs available for even fewer patients. The TCR overlap response model with three groups was called speculative and said to need prospective validation.

The CDR3 covers 14 residues, taking in both the cysteine and the phenylalanine. The only DNA kept is the CDR3, 42 bases in frame from the first base. From V the trimming removes 4 bases and from J it removes 2 bases, while the gene matches leave 5 bases of the junction unaccounted for. CDR1 SGHRS and CDR2 YFSETQ were looked up in the germline V gene. Selection of patients required sufficient residual fresh-frozen tumor tissue and over two years of available survival data. Molecular status otherwise varied across the glioblastoma patients, but none of them carried an isocitrate dehydrogenase mutation. PBMC collection took place before vaccination, two weeks after the third vaccination, and at tumor progression if progression occurred. The Qiagen DNeasy Blood extraction Kit was used for extraction of genomic DNA. The immunoSEQ assay amplified TCRB CDR3 regions from about 2 micrograms of genomic DNA, or from all available DNA when less than that amount was available. Multiplex PCR used 60 forward primers for TCR V beta segments and 13 reverse primers for J beta segments. Synthetic control templates were spiked into each sample at limiting dilution to estimate reads per starting template. The Illumina HiSeq System generated 87 bp sequencing reads. From the authors' description of their analysis: PCR and sequencing errors were removed by a nearest neighbor algorithm that merged closely related sequences. TCR overlap was measured as the percentage of unique tumor TCR beta sequences that were also present in the peripheral blood of the same patient. In its TCRdb copy, this immuneACCESS table keeps in-frame sequences only and misses some clones. Where compared with another copy, unresolved V genes explain less than half of these, and the others have no known cause. That table supplies the V and J calls and clone size; D and trimming were determined from the DNA. Across this sample there are fewer than 110,000 clones, with 81% seen only once. 9.5% to 15% of the sample lies in the top ten.

In regard to this clone: It lacks a known antigen. It has no much larger one-base neighbor in the sample; base qualities were not kept.

This receptor was identified in a human donor with glioblastoma. The V and J segments used are TRBV5-1 and TRBJ2-7; TRBD1 matches 8 bases in the middle. The sample here was blood, taken before dendritic cell vaccination. The bases are TGCGCCAGCAGCCTGGACAGGGTAACCTACGAGCAGTACTTC. The translation is CASSLDRVTYEQYF.